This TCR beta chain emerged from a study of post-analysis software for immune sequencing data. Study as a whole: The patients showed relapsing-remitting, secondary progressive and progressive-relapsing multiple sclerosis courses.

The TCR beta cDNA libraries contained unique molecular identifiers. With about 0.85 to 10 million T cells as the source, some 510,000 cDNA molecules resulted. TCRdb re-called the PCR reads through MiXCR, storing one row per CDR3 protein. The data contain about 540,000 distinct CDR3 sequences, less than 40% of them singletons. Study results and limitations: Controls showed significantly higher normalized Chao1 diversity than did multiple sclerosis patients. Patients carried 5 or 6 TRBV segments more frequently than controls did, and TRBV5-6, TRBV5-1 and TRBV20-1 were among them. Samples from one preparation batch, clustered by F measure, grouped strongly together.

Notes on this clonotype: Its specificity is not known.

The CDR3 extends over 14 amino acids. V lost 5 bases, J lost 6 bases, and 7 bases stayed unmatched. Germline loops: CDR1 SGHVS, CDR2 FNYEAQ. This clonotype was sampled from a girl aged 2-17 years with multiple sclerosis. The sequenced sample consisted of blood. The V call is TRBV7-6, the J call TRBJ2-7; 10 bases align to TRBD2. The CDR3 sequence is CASSPRLAGCEQYF. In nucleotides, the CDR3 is TGTGCCAGCAGCCCCAGACTAGCGGGCTGCGAGCAGTACTTC.